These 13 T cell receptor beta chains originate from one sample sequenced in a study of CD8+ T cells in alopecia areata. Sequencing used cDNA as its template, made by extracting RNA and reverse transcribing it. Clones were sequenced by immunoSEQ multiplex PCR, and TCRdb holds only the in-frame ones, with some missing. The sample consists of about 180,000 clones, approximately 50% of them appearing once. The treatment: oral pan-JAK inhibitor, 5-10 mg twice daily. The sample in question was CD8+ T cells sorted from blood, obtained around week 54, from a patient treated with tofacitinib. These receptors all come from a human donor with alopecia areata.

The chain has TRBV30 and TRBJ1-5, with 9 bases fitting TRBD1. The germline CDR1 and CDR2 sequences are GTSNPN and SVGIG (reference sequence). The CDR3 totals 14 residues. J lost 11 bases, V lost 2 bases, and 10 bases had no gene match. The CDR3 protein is CAWSSDRGREAQHF. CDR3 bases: TGTGCCTGGAGTTCGGACAGGGGACGGGAAGCCCAGCATTTT.

The CDR3 loop is CASSFDTTGEYEQYF. The CDR3 coding sequence is TGTGCCAGCAGCTTTGATACGACGGGGGAGTACGAGCAGTACTTC. The rearrangement links TRBV9 to TRBJ2-7; TRBD2 is a possible D gene (6 bases). CDR3 length: 15 amino acids. Germline lookup yields CDR1 SGDLS and CDR2 YYNGEE. V lost 4 bases to trimming and J lost 4 bases, with 18 bases between them.

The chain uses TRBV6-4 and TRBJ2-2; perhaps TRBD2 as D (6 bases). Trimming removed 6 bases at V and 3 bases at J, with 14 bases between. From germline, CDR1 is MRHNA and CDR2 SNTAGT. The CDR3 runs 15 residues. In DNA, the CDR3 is TGTGCCAGCAGGGACCCCTGGGGGGACACCGGGGAGCTGTTTTTT. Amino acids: CASRDPWGDTGELFF.

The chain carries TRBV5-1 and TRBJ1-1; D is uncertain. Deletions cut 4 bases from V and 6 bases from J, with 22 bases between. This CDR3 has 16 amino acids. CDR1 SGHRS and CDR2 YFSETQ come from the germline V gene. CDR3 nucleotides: TGCGCCAGCAGCCGGCGGGAGGTTTACCAGGACTCTGAAGCTTTCTTT. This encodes CASSRREVYQDSEAFF.

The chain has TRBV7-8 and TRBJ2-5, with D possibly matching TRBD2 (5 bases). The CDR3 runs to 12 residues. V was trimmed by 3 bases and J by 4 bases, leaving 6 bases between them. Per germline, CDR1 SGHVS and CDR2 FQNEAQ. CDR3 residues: CASSFRGETQYF. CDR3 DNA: TGTGCCAGCAGCTTTCGGGGAGAGACCCAGTACTTC.

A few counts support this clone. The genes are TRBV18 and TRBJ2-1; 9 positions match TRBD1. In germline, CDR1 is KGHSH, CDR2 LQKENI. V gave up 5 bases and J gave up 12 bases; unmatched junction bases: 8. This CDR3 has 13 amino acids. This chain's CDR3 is CASSSRDREWQFF. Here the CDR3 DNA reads TGTGCCAGCTCATCCCGGGACAGGGAGTGGCAGTTCTTC.

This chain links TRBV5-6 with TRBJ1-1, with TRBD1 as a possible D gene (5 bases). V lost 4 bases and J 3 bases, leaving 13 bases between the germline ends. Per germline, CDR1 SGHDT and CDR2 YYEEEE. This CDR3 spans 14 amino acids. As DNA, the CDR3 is TGTGCCAGCAGCCTGGCGGTGGGACACACTGAAGCTTTCTTT. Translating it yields CASSLAVGHTEAFF.

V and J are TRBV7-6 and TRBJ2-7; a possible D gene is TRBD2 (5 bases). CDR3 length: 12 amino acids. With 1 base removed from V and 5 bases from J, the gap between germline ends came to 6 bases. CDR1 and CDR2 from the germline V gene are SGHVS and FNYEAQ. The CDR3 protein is CASSLGGHEQYF. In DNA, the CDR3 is TGTGCCAGCAGCTTAGGAGGGCACGAGCAGTACTTC.

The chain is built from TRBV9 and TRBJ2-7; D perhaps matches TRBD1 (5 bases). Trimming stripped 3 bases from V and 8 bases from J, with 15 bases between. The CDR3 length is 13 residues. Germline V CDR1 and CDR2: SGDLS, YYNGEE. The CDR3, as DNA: TGTGCCAGCAGCGATTCCACCCAGGGTCAGCAGTACTTC. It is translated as CASSDSTQGQQYF.

CDR3 sequence reads: CASSQDPTGLGNQPQHF. The CDR3 DNA follows: TGCGCCAGCAGCCAAGATCCTACCGGGCTGGGCAATCAGCCCCAGCATTTT. V gene TRBV4-1 combines with J gene TRBJ1-5; D not resolved. Germline assignment: CDR1 MGHRA and CDR2 YSYEKL. The CDR3 sequence is 17 residues long. Trimming stripped 0 bases from V and 2 bases from J, with 14 bases between.

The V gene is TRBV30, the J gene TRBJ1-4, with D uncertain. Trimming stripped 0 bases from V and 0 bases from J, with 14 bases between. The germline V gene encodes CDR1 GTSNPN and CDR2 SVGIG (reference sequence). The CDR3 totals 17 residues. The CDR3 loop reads CAWSVLGLSATNEKLFF. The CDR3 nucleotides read TGTGCCTGGAGTGTACTGGGTTTAAGTGCAACTAATGAAAAACTGTTTTTT.

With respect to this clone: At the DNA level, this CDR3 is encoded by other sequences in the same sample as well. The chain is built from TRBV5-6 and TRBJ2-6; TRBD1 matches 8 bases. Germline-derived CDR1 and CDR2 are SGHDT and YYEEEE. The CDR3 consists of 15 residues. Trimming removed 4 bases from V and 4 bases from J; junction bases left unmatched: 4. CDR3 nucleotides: TGTGCCAGCAGCCCGACAGGGGCGGGGGCCAACGTCCTGACTTTC. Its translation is CASSPTGAGANVLTF.

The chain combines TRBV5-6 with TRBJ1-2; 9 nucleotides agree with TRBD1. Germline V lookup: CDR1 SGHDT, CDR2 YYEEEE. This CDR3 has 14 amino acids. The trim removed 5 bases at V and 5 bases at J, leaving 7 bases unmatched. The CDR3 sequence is CASRPGTGMYGYTF. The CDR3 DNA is TGTGCCAGCAGGCCCGGGACAGGGATGTATGGCTACACCTTC.